This section outlines one TCR beta chain sequence together with its context. This entry is derived from a study of cytomegalovirus exposure and HLA in healthy donors. The PCR ran on 60 Vbeta and 13 Jbeta primers. TCRdb keeps only in-frame clones here, not all; method: immunoSEQ multiplex PCR. The sample has over 130,000 clones; 82% are singletons. The source is a male donor in good health and CMV-seronegative. The sample was PBMCs.

In nucleotides, the CDR3 is TGTGCCAGCAGCGTAGCTACGGGGATAGACACCGGGGAGCTGTTTTTT. Residues: CASSVATGIDTGELFF. V and J are TRBV9 and TRBJ2-2, with a tentative D call TRBD2 (5 bases). Germline CDR1 reads SGDLS; CDR2 reads YYNGEE. The CDR3 loop spans 16 amino acids. With 0 bases removed from V and 3 bases from J, the gap between germline ends came to 12 bases.